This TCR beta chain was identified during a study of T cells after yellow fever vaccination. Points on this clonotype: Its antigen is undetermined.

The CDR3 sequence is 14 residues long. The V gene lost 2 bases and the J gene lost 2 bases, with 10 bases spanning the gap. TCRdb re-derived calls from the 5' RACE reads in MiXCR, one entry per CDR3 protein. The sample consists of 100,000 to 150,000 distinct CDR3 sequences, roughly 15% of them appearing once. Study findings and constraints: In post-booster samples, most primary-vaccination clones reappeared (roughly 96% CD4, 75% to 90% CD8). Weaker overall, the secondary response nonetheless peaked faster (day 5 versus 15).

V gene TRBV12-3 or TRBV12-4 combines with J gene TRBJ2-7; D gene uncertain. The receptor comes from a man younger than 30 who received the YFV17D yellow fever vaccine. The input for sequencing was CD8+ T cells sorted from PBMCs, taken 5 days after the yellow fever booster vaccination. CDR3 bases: TGTGCCAGCAGTTTATGGGGAATCCCCTACGAGCAGTACTTC. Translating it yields CASSLWGIPYEQYF.